These T cell receptor beta chains were read from a single sample in a study of blood T cell repertoires in COVID-19. This table comes from immunoSEQ multiplex PCR, and its TCRdb copy is limited to in-frame clones, with some not included. The sample gives roughly 500,000 clones, roughly 88% of which show up once; under 4% is in the top ten. Sequenced input: peripheral blood. The source of these receptors is a human donor in a cohort sampled during active COVID-19. Both conserved end residues are part of each CDR3. Fields, in order: J gene, D gene, V gene, clone size, CDR3 length, CDR3 DNA, CDR3 protein. D genes are given only for firm matches. Clone size is given for some rows only: seen once, a few or many times, or a class if the clone is expanded.

J gene: TRBJ2-3
D gene: .
V gene: TRBV6-5
clone size: .
CDR3 length: 13
CDR3 DNA: TGTGCCAGCGGGCGACGGTCCACAGATACGCAGTATTTT
CDR3 protein: CASGRRSTDTQYF

J gene: TRBJ1-1
D gene: .
V gene: TRBV4-3
clone size: .
CDR3 length: 14
CDR3 DNA: TGCGCCAGCAGCCTTAATAGCCCGGGCACTGAAGCTTTCTTT
CDR3 protein: CASSLNSPGTEAFF

J gene: TRBJ2-5
D gene: TRBD2
V gene: TRBV30
clone size: .
CDR3 length: 14
CDR3 DNA: TGTGCCTGGAGGGTAGCGGGTCTACAAGAGACCCAGTACTTC
CDR3 protein: CAWRVAGLQETQYF

J gene: TRBJ2-1
D gene: TRBD2
V gene: TRBV29-1
clone size: .
CDR3 length: 14
CDR3 DNA: TGCAGCGTCGTCCTAGCGGGAGGTGCCAATGAGCAGTTCTTC
CDR3 protein: CSVVLAGGANEQFF

J gene: TRBJ1-6
D gene: .
V gene: TRBV5-1
clone size: .
CDR3 length: 16
CDR3 DNA: TGCGCCAGCAATGAAGGGGCAACCTATTGGAATTCACCCCTCCACTTT
CDR3 protein: CASNEGATYWNSPLHF

J gene: TRBJ1-4
D gene: TRBD1
V gene: TRBV19
clone size: .
CDR3 length: 15
CDR3 DNA: TGTGCCAGTAGTGACCGGACAGGGGGCTCTGAAAAACTGTTTTTT
CDR3 protein: CASSDRTGGSEKLFF

J gene: TRBJ1-5
D gene: .
V gene: TRBV28
clone size: .
CDR3 length: 16
CDR3 DNA: TGTGCCAGCAGTTTATCTCCGCGCAGGTCCCATCAGCCCCAGCATTTT
CDR3 protein: CASSLSPRRSHQPQHF

J gene: TRBJ1-1
D gene: .
V gene: TRBV4-1
clone size: .
CDR3 length: 17
CDR3 DNA: TGCGCCAGCAGCCACATCGGGACACAGGGTCGGTTGGCTGAAGCTTTCTTT
CDR3 protein: CASSHIGTQGRLAEAFF

J gene: TRBJ2-7
D gene: .
V gene: TRBV5-3
clone size: .
CDR3 length: 16
CDR3 DNA: TGTGCCAGAAGCTTGGTTTTCGGGAGCGTTCTCTACGAGCAGTACTTC
CDR3 protein: CARSLVFGSVLYEQYF

J gene: TRBJ1-5
D gene: .
V gene: TRBV28
clone size: .
CDR3 length: 13
CDR3 DNA: TGTGCCAGCAGTACCGGGAGGTATCAGCCCCAGCATTTT
CDR3 protein: CASSTGRYQPQHF

J gene: TRBJ1-1
D gene: .
V gene: TRBV27
clone size: .
CDR3 length: 14
CDR3 DNA: TGTGCCAGCAGGCGGGGTCAGCTAGGGACTGAAGCTTTCTTT
CDR3 protein: CASRRGQLGTEAFF

J gene: TRBJ2-2
D gene: TRBD2
V gene: TRBV18
clone size: .
CDR3 length: 16
CDR3 DNA: TGTGCCAGCTCACCGATTAGCGGGAGTACCGCCGGGGAGCTGTTTTTT
CDR3 protein: CASSPISGSTAGELFF

J gene: TRBJ2-7
D gene: .
V gene: TRBV24-1
clone size: .
CDR3 length: 13
CDR3 DNA: TGTGCCACCAGTGAGGGGAGCTCCTACGAGCAGTACTTC
CDR3 protein: CATSEGSSYEQYF

J gene: TRBJ1-4
D gene: .
V gene: TRBV19
clone size: once
CDR3 length: 15
CDR3 DNA: TGTGCCAGTAGTACCTACAGGGAAGGTAATGAAAAACTGTTTTTT
CDR3 protein: CASSTYREGNEKLFF